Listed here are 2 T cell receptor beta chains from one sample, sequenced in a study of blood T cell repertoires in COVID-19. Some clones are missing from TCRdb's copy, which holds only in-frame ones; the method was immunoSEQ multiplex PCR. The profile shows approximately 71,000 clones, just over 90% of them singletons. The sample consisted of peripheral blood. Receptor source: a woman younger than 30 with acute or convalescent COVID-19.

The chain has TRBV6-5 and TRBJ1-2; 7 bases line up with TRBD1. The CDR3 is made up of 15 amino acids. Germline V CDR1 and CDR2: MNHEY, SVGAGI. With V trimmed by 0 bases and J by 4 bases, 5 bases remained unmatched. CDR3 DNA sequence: TGTGCCAGCAGTTACTCAGGGGGCGCCGGCTATGGCTACACCTTC. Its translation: CASSYSGGAGYGYTF.

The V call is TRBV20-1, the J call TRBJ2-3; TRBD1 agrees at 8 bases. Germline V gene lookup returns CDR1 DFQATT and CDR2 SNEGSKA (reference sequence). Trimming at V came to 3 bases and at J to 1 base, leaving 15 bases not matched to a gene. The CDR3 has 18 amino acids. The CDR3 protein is CSASGARGRDWGTDTQYF. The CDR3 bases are TGCAGTGCTAGTGGGGCCAGGGGGCGCGACTGGGGCACAGATACGCAGTATTTT.